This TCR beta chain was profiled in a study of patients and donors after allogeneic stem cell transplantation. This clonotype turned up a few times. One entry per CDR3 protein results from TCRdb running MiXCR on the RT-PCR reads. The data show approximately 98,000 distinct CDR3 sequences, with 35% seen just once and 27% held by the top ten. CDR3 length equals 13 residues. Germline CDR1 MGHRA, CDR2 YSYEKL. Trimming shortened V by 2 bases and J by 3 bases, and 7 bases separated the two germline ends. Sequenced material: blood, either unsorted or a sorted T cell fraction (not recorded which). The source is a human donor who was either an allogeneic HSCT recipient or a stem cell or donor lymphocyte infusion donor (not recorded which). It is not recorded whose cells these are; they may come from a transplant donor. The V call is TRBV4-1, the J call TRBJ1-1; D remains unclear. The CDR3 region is CASSQSTYTEAFF. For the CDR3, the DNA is TGCGCCAGCAGCCAATCAACGTACACTGAAGCTTTCTTT.